This TCR beta chain was retrieved from a study of blood T cell repertoires in COVID-19. Study details: From the United States, Italy and Spain came samples of acute and convalescent COVID-19. From T cells, B-cell-depleted T cells, or PBMCs came the material, which was cDNA or gDNA.

Germline V gives CDR1 SNHLY, CDR2 FYNNEI. After removal of 5 bases from V and 7 bases from J, the junction contained 7 bases not matched to a gene. This CDR3 has 14 residues. The repertoire was sequenced with immunoSEQ multiplex PCR; TCRdb's copy has only in-frame clones and lacks some. The table lists a few hundred thousand clones, 87% of them singletons. Material for sequencing was PBMCs or T cells enriched from blood (not recorded which). This TCR was recovered from a man between 18 and 35 years old with acute COVID-19. V and J are TRBV2 and TRBJ1-4; 7 positions match TRBD1. This CDR3 is CASSTDRATEKLFF. The CDR3 nucleotides read TGTGCCAGCAGTACCGACAGGGCAACTGAAAAACTGTTTTTT.